The next 14 T cell receptor beta chains were all read from a single sample in a study of blood T cell repertoires in COVID-19 (dated by TCRdb to between 2020 and 2021). The library was obtained by the immunoSEQ multiplex PCR assay. In TCRdb, the immuneACCESS table is reduced to in-frame sequences with V and J assigned. These tables do not hold every clone; where another copy was compared, an unresolved V gene accounts for under half, and the others remain unexplained. The sample profile shows roughly 220,000 clones; 65% to 90% of them were found once. 3% to 4% of the sample is taken by the ten largest. The sample was PBMCs or T cells enriched from blood (not recorded which). These receptors all stem from a middle-aged woman with acute COVID-19.

As regards this clone: One end of the junction varies from germline; a read error may be responsible. CDR3 in amino acids: CASSLGVAGGPYNKQFF. The CDR3 DNA reads TGTGCCAGCAGCTTAGGGGTAGCGGGAGGACCCTACAATAAGCAGTTCTTC. The rearrangement uses TRBV11-3 and TRBJ2-1; 10 nucleotides line up with TRBD2. The CDR3 covers 17 residues. Germline V gene lookup returns CDR1 SGHNT and CDR2 YENEEA.

This chain links TRBV7-9 with TRBJ2-7, with TRBD1 matching over 8 bases. The CDR3 is made up of 13 amino acids. V lost 5 bases and J lost 4; bases outside the gene matches: 4. The germline V gene encodes CDR1 SEHNR and CDR2 FQNEAQ (reference sequence). The CDR3 DNA sequence: TGTGCCAGCAGCCCCCGGGACAGGTACGAGCAGTACTTC. This encodes CASSPRDRYEQYF.

The chain employs TRBV6-5 and TRBJ2-7; 9 nucleotides line up with TRBD1. This CDR3 has 13 amino acids. CDR1 and CDR2 (germline): MNHEY, SVGAGI. V lost 10 bases to trimming and J lost 2 bases; unmatched junction nucleotides: 6. In DNA, the CDR3 is TGTGCCACTTCCGGGACAGGGCCCTACGAGCAGTACTTC. Protein sequence: CATSGTGPYEQYF.

This rearrangement joins TRBV7-3 to TRBJ2-1, with 14 nucleotides matching TRBD2. Germline V gives CDR1 SGHTA, CDR2 FQGTGA. The CDR3 is made up of 16 amino acids. The trim removed 4 bases at V and 4 bases at J, leaving 3 bases unmatched. The CDR3 region is CASSSGTSGRYNEQFF. CDR3 nucleotide sequence: TGTGCCAGCAGCTCCGGGACTAGCGGGAGATACAATGAGCAGTTCTTC.

The V and J genes are TRBV28 and TRBJ2-7, with D unresolved. This CDR3 comprises 11 residues. Per germline, CDR1 MDHEN and CDR2 SYDVKM. Trimming stripped 8 bases from V and 2 bases from J, with 7 bases between. CDR3 sequence reads: CASGGAYEQYF. CDR3 DNA sequence: TGTGCCAGCGGCGGCGCCTACGAGCAGTACTTC.

This clone was seen once. This chain joins TRBV4-1 and TRBJ2-5; D might be TRBD2 (5 bases). Between the trimmed V and J ends, which lost 3 bases and 5 bases, there was a span of 16 bases. Per the germline V gene, CDR1 is MGHRA and CDR2 is YSYEKL. The CDR3 has 15 amino acids. The CDR3 reads CASSQAPGMGETQYF. Written as DNA, the CDR3 is TGCGCCAGCAGCCAGGCCCCGGGGATGGGGGAGACCCAGTACTTC.

The chain carries TRBV6-5 and TRBJ2-7; 8 bases fit TRBD1. This CDR3 comprises 14 residues. Germline CDR1 MNHEY, CDR2 SVGAGI. The V and J ends lost 6 bases and 2 bases, in that order; junction bases with no gene match: 6. CDR3 in DNA: TGTGCCAGCAGACAGGGACAGGCCACCTACGAGCAGTACTTC. Translating gives CASRQGQATYEQYF.

The CDR3 protein is CASSGPGREGNTYEQYF. The CDR3 DNA sequence: TGTGCCAGCAGCGGACCCGGGCGGGAGGGCAATACCTACGAGCAGTACTTC. The V gene is TRBV6-4, the J gene TRBJ2-7, with 9 bases matching TRBD2. After removal of 6 bases from V and 2 bases from J, the junction contained 14 bases not matched to a gene. In germline, CDR1 is MRHNA, CDR2 SNTAGT. The length of the CDR3 is 17 residues.

This chain uses TRBV12-5 with TRBJ1-1; D uncertain. From germline, CDR1 is LGHNT and CDR2 FRNRAP. The V gene lost 3 bases and the J gene lost 8 bases, with 16 bases spanning the gap. The CDR3 totals 14 residues. CDR3 coding DNA: TGTGCTAGTGGTTTAGGCTCTCCCTCAGCGGAAGCTTTCTTT. Protein: CASGLGSPSAEAFF. The full variable domain, its missing parts supplied by reference TRBV12-5 and TRBJ1-1, is DARVTQTPRHKVTEMGQEVTMRCQPILGHNTVFWYRQTMMQGLELLAYFRNRAPLDDSGMPKDRFSAEMPDATLATLKIQPSEPRDSAVYFCASGLGSPSAEAFFGQGTRLTVV.

The CDR3: CSVDEGEDTEAFF. In DNA, the CDR3 is TGCAGCGTTGATGAAGGGGAGGACACTGAAGCTTTCTTT. This rearrangement joins TRBV29-1 to TRBJ1-1; tentatively, D is TRBD1 (5 bases). CDR3 length equals 13 residues. V lost 3 bases and J lost 3, with 11 bases in between. CDR1 is SQVTM, CDR2 ANQGSEA, per germline.

CDR3 coding DNA: TGTGCCAGCAGCTCCTCGGGGAGTGACACTGAAGCTTTCTTT. The encoded protein is CASSSSGSDTEAFF. The V gene is TRBV7-2, the J gene TRBJ1-1; D remains unclear. Per the germline V gene, CDR1 is SGHTA and CDR2 is FQGNSA. V was clipped by 4 bases and J by 3 bases, with 12 bases between them. The length of the CDR3 is 14 residues.

The chain is built from TRBV30 and TRBJ1-2; TRBD1 aligns across 9 bases. Germline loops: CDR1 GTSNPN, CDR2 SVGIG (reference sequence). The junction had 6 bases not matched to a gene; V was cut back by 2 bases and J by 5 bases. The CDR3 is 14 amino acids. This CDR3 reads CAWSPLTGGYGYTF. DNA for the CDR3: TGTGCCTGGAGTCCGCTGACAGGGGGTTATGGCTACACCTTC.

This clone has a single count. The CDR3 here is CASRDTDSGNTIYF. Here the CDR3 DNA reads TGTGCCAGCCGGGACACCGACTCTGGAAACACCATATATTTT. V gene TRBV28 combines with J gene TRBJ1-3; a weak D match, TRBD1 (6 bases). Germline CDR1 is MDHEN and CDR2 is SYDVKM. V was clipped by 8 bases and J by 0 bases, with 11 bases between them. This CDR3 comprises 14 residues.

The rearrangement uses TRBV4-3 and TRBJ2-7; possibly TRBD2 for D (6 bases). The V and J ends lost 0 bases and 7 bases respectively, with 13 bases between them. CDR3 size: 14 residues. The germline V gene encodes CDR1 LGHNA and CDR2 YSLEER. CDR3 bases: TGCGCCAGCAGCCAAGAGGGGGGATTGGGGGAGCAGTACTTC. It encodes CASSQEGGLGEQYF.